The T cell receptor beta chain described here comes from a study of T-cell reconstitution after alpha-beta-depleted transplantation in children. To note about this clonotype: Its matching antigen is unknown.

Unique molecular identifiers were used to barcode this TCRbeta library. Each CDR3 protein gets one entry after TCRdb re-called the PCR reads with MiXCR. The table lists some 550,000 distinct CDR3 sequences, under 25% of them singletons, with around an eighth in the top ten. The germline V gene encodes CDR1 MNHEY and CDR2 SVGEGT. With 6 bases clipped from V and 5 bases from J, the junction kept 9 bases outside the gene matches. The CDR3 covers 15 residues. Whole-study results and caveats: At one year after transplant, newly produced T cells mostly accounted for T-cell counts and diversity. Several hundred expanded graft clones reportedly supplied alpha-beta T cells about two months after transplant. From surviving recipient T cells and thymic progenitors came the high day-60 TCRbeta diversity observed in some patients.

The chain uses TRBV6-2 or TRBV6-3 and TRBJ2-1; 8 bases match TRBD2. Sequences were derived from PBMCs, mostly from graft donor cells, sampled 360 days after TCRalphabeta/CD19-depleted stem cell transplant. The receptor's source is a boy younger than two who had a stem cell transplant for acute myeloid leukemia, so the T cells may come from the graft donor. The CDR3 coding sequence is TGTGCCAGCAGGGTGGTCGGGGGGGCGAACAATGAGCAGTTCTTC. Translation: CASRVVGGANNEQFF.